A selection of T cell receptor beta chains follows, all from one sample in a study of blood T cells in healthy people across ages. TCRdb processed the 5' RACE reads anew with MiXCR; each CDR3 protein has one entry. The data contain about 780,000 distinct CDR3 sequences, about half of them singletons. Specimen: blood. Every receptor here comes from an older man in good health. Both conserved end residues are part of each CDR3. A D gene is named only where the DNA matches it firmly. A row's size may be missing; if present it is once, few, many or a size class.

CDR3aa: CASSLAVGGSYTF
CDR3nt: TGTGCCAGCAGCTTAGCTGTTGGGGGGAGCTACACCTTC
d_gene: .
j_gene: TRBJ1-2
abundance: few
len: 13
v_gene: TRBV7-9

CDR3aa: CATSDPGLAGEWGTQYF
CDR3nt: TGTGCCACCAGTGATCCGGGACTAGCGGGAGAATGGGGTACGCAGTATTTT
d_gene: TRBD2
j_gene: TRBJ2-3
abundance: .
len: 17
v_gene: TRBV24-1

CDR3aa: CASSQSWGVETQYF
CDR3nt: TGTGCCAGCAGTCAATCCTGGGGGGTAGAGACCCAGTACTTC
d_gene: .
j_gene: TRBJ2-5
abundance: once
len: 14
v_gene: TRBV6-1

CDR3aa: CASSEFGQGSAKNIQYF
CDR3nt: TGTGCCAGCAGTGAATTTGGACAGGGCTCAGCCAAAAACATTCAGTACTTC
d_gene: TRBD1
j_gene: TRBJ2-4
abundance: few
len: 17
v_gene: TRBV25-1

CDR3aa: CASSSTSREDGYTF
CDR3nt: TGTGCCAGCAGTTCAACTTCCAGGGAGGATGGCTACACCTTC
d_gene: .
j_gene: TRBJ1-2
abundance: once
len: 14
v_gene: TRBV7-2

CDR3aa: CSVPAPSRETVRLETQYF
CDR3nt: TGCAGCGTCCCGGCCCCCAGCCGTGAGACAGTCCGGCTGGAGACCCAGTACTTC
d_gene: .
j_gene: TRBJ2-5
abundance: few
len: 18
v_gene: TRBV29-1

CDR3aa: CASSVGQGLGGYTF
CDR3nt: TGTGCCAGCAGCGTCGGACAGGGGCTAGGTGGCTACACCTTC
d_gene: TRBD1
j_gene: TRBJ1-2
abundance: .
len: 14
v_gene: TRBV11-1

CDR3aa: CASSQRDNEQFF
CDR3nt: TGTGCCAGCAGCCAACGGGACAATGAGCAGTTCTTC
d_gene: .
j_gene: TRBJ2-1
abundance: .
len: 12
v_gene: TRBV12-3/TRBV12-4

CDR3aa: CASSSDGTSGKGAYNEQFF
CDR3nt: TGTGCCAGCAGTTCCGATGGGACTAGCGGGAAGGGGGCCTACAATGAGCAGTTCTTC
d_gene: TRBD2
j_gene: TRBJ2-1
abundance: many
len: 19
v_gene: TRBV6-2/TRBV6-3

CDR3aa: CAGSARDRVYNYGYTF
CDR3nt: TGTGCCGGCAGCGCCCGGGACAGGGTCTATAACTATGGCTACACCTTC
d_gene: TRBD1
j_gene: TRBJ1-2
abundance: .
len: 16
v_gene: TRBV14

CDR3aa: CASSSDRVRHTQYF
CDR3nt: TGTGCCAGCAGTTCCGACAGGGTTCGCCATACGCAGTATTTT
d_gene: TRBD1
j_gene: TRBJ2-3
abundance: few
len: 14
v_gene: TRBV27

CDR3aa: CASSPGLSYNERFF
CDR3nt: TGTGCCAGCTCACCCGGACTATCCTACAATGAGCGGTTCTTC
d_gene: .
j_gene: TRBJ2-1
abundance: .
len: 14
v_gene: TRBV18

CDR3aa: CASSVGLAGGPSKKTQYF
CDR3nt: TGTGCCAGCAGCGTAGGACTAGCGGGGGGACCAAGCAAAAAGACCCAGTACTTC
d_gene: TRBD2
j_gene: TRBJ2-5
abundance: few
len: 18
v_gene: TRBV9

CDR3aa: CSANRLTGGNTDTQYF
CDR3nt: TGCAGTGCTAACCGACTCACTGGCGGCAACACAGATACGCAGTATTTT
d_gene: .
j_gene: TRBJ2-3
abundance: few
len: 16
v_gene: TRBV20-1

CDR3aa: CASRDRDWIRGTEAFF
CDR3nt: TGTGCCAGCAGGGACAGGGATTGGATTCGGGGTACTGAAGCTTTCTTT
d_gene: TRBD1
j_gene: TRBJ1-1
abundance: few
len: 16
v_gene: TRBV2

CDR3aa: CASSNSGRALHAQYF
CDR3nt: TGTGCCAGCAGCAACAGCGGGAGGGCCCTTCATGCGCAGTATTTT
d_gene: TRBD2
j_gene: TRBJ2-3
abundance: once
len: 15
v_gene: TRBV11-3

CDR3aa: CASSPKDSFHEQYF
CDR3nt: TGTGCCAGCAGCCCCAAGGACAGCTTCCACGAGCAGTACTTC
d_gene: .
j_gene: TRBJ2-7
abundance: .
len: 14
v_gene: TRBV7-9

CDR3aa: CATSRARQGYNEQFF
CDR3nt: TGTGCCACCAGCAGAGCTCGACAGGGATACAATGAGCAGTTCTTC
d_gene: TRBD1
j_gene: TRBJ2-1
abundance: many
len: 15
v_gene: TRBV15

CDR3aa: CASSQGGAEAFF
CDR3nt: TGCGCCAGCAGCCAAGGGGGGGCCGAAGCTTTCTTT
d_gene: .
j_gene: TRBJ1-1
abundance: .
len: 12
v_gene: TRBV4-3

CDR3aa: CSALKREGVYNEQFF
CDR3nt: TGCAGTGCTCTGAAGCGGGAGGGGGTATACAATGAGCAGTTCTTC
d_gene: TRBD2
j_gene: TRBJ2-1
abundance: .
len: 15
v_gene: TRBV20-1

CDR3aa: CASSEQGTAIYGYTF
CDR3nt: TGTGCCAGCAGTGAACAAGGGACAGCTATCTATGGCTACACCTTC
d_gene: TRBD1
j_gene: TRBJ1-2
abundance: .
len: 15
v_gene: TRBV25-1

CDR3aa: CASSPLGSNQPQHF
CDR3nt: TGTGCCAGCAGTCCCCTGGGTAGCAATCAGCCCCAGCATTTT
d_gene: .
j_gene: TRBJ1-5
abundance: few
len: 14
v_gene: TRBV27

CDR3aa: CASSPHGNSYEQYF
CDR3nt: TGTGCCAGCAGTCCCCACGGTAACTCCTACGAGCAGTACTTC
d_gene: .
j_gene: TRBJ2-7
abundance: few
len: 14
v_gene: TRBV12-3/TRBV12-4

CDR3aa: CASSQAWSSYNEQLF
CDR3nt: TGCGCCAGCAGCCAAGCTTGGAGCTCCTACAATGAGCAGTTATTC
d_gene: .
j_gene: TRBJ2-1
abundance: .
len: 15
v_gene: TRBV4-1

CDR3aa: CASGIDTSAGGGYNEQFF
CDR3nt: TGTGCCAGCGGCATCGACACGTCGGCGGGGGGAGGCTACAATGAGCAGTTCTTC
d_gene: TRBD2
j_gene: TRBJ2-1
abundance: .
len: 18
v_gene: TRBV5-5

CDR3aa: CASSSLAGSTYEQYF
CDR3nt: TGTGCCAGCAGCTCGCTAGCGGGGAGTACCTACGAGCAGTACTTC
d_gene: TRBD2
j_gene: TRBJ2-7
abundance: few
len: 15
v_gene: TRBV5-5

CDR3aa: CSARAAETQYF
CDR3nt: TGCAGTGCTAGAGCGGCAGAGACCCAGTACTTC
d_gene: .
j_gene: TRBJ2-5
abundance: .
len: 11
v_gene: TRBV20-1

CDR3aa: CSAPNKLASPYEQYF
CDR3nt: TGCAGTGCGCCGAACAAACTAGCGTCACCCTACGAGCAGTACTTC
d_gene: TRBD2
j_gene: TRBJ2-7
abundance: few
len: 15
v_gene: TRBV20-1

CDR3aa: CSPSGRTDTQYF
CDR3nt: TGCAGTCCTAGCGGGCGCACAGATACGCAGTATTTT
d_gene: TRBD2
j_gene: TRBJ2-3
abundance: .
len: 12
v_gene: TRBV20-1

CDR3aa: CASSLVFGTYNEQFF
CDR3nt: TGTGCCAGCAGCTTAGTTTTCGGGACATACAATGAGCAGTTCTTC
d_gene: .
j_gene: TRBJ2-1
abundance: .
len: 15
v_gene: TRBV7-2

CDR3aa: CASSFGDRVMETQYF
CDR3nt: TGTGCCAGCAGTTTCGGGGACAGGGTAATGGAGACCCAGTACTTC
d_gene: TRBD1
j_gene: TRBJ2-5
abundance: .
len: 15
v_gene: TRBV6-2/TRBV6-3

CDR3aa: CASIRGAGGIYEQYF
CDR3nt: TGTGCCAGCATTCGAGGAGCGGGAGGGATCTACGAGCAGTACTTC
d_gene: TRBD2
j_gene: TRBJ2-7
abundance: few
len: 15
v_gene: TRBV28

CDR3aa: CSARGMRDRCYEQYF
CDR3nt: TGCAGTGCTAGAGGTATGCGGGACAGGTGTTACGAGCAGTACTTC
d_gene: TRBD1
j_gene: TRBJ2-7
abundance: once
len: 15
v_gene: TRBV20-1

CDR3aa: CASSLQLAGGPRNERFF
CDR3nt: TGTGCCAGCAGCCTACAGCTAGCGGGAGGGCCGAGGAATGAGCGGTTCTTC
d_gene: TRBD2
j_gene: TRBJ2-1
abundance: .
len: 17
v_gene: TRBV7-2

CDR3aa: CASSKACGGEQFF
CDR3nt: TGTGCCAGCAGCAAAGCTTGCGGCGGGGAGCAGTTCTTC
d_gene: .
j_gene: TRBJ2-1
abundance: few
len: 13
v_gene: TRBV21-1

CDR3aa: CSVEMGGLLYEQYF
CDR3nt: TGCAGCGTTGAGATGGGGGGACTATTGTACGAGCAGTACTTC
d_gene: TRBD2
j_gene: TRBJ2-7
abundance: .
len: 14
v_gene: TRBV29-1

CDR3aa: CASSSGTGGWDTEAFF
CDR3nt: TGCGCCAGCAGCTCGGGGACAGGGGGCTGGGACACTGAAGCTTTCTTT
d_gene: TRBD1
j_gene: TRBJ1-1
abundance: .
len: 16
v_gene: TRBV5-1

CDR3aa: CSSRDYQGRLLDEQFF
CDR3nt: TGCAGTTCTAGAGATTACCAAGGCAGATTATTGGATGAGCAGTTCTTC
d_gene: .
j_gene: TRBJ2-1
abundance: few
len: 16
v_gene: TRBV20-1

CDR3aa: CASSDTGGSQETQYF
CDR3nt: TGTGCCAGCAGTGATACAGGGGGAAGCCAAGAGACCCAGTACTTC
d_gene: TRBD1
j_gene: TRBJ2-5
abundance: few
len: 15
v_gene: TRBV6-1

CDR3aa: CASSLNGAMNTEAFF
CDR3nt: TGTGCCAGCAGCTTAAATGGGGCGATGAACACTGAAGCTTTCTTT
d_gene: .
j_gene: TRBJ1-1
abundance: .
len: 15
v_gene: TRBV7-3

CDR3aa: CASSTGPNNYGYTF
CDR3nt: TGCGCCAGTTCGACAGGGCCCAATAACTATGGCTACACCTTC
d_gene: TRBD1
j_gene: TRBJ1-2
abundance: .
len: 14
v_gene: TRBV4-3

CDR3aa: CASSFRGGPNLQETQYF
CDR3nt: TGTGCCAGCAGTTTCCGTGGCGGCCCCAACTTACAAGAGACCCAGTACTTC
d_gene: .
j_gene: TRBJ2-5
abundance: .
len: 17
v_gene: TRBV12-3/TRBV12-4

CDR3aa: CASSLELGNEQFF
CDR3nt: TGTGCCAGCAGCCTCGAACTAGGCAATGAGCAGTTCTTC
d_gene: .
j_gene: TRBJ2-1
abundance: many
len: 13
v_gene: TRBV13

CDR3aa: CASSQGNQRAALFF
CDR3nt: TGCGCCAGCAGCCAAGGGAACCAGCGGGCGGCCCTGTTCTTC
d_gene: .
j_gene: TRBJ2-1
abundance: .
len: 14
v_gene: TRBV4-1

CDR3aa: CASTLTATNEKLFF
CDR3nt: TGTGCCAGCACCCTGACAGCAACTAATGAAAAACTGTTTTTT
d_gene: .
j_gene: TRBJ1-4
abundance: .
len: 14
v_gene: TRBV12-3/TRBV12-4

CDR3aa: CASSLAGMGEVDTQYF
CDR3nt: TGCGCCAGCAGCTTGGCCGGGATGGGGGAGGTAGATACGCAGTATTTT
d_gene: .
j_gene: TRBJ2-3
abundance: .
len: 16
v_gene: TRBV5-1

CDR3aa: CANSPERGRFYGYTF
CDR3nt: TGCGCCAACAGCCCAGAGCGGGGGCGCTTCTATGGCTACACCTTC
d_gene: .
j_gene: TRBJ1-2
abundance: .
len: 15
v_gene: TRBV5-1

CDR3aa: CASSHRTGSSYEQYF
CDR3nt: TGTGCCAGCAGCCACCGGACAGGGAGCTCCTACGAGCAGTACTTC
d_gene: TRBD1
j_gene: TRBJ2-7
abundance: .
len: 15
v_gene: TRBV14

CDR3aa: CASSLRGRALEETQYF
CDR3nt: TGTGCTAGCAGCTTAAGAGGGAGGGCCCTCGAAGAGACCCAGTACTTC
d_gene: TRBD2
j_gene: TRBJ2-5
abundance: .
len: 16
v_gene: TRBV7-7

CDR3aa: CATSDSTGSTDTQYF
CDR3nt: TGTGCCACCAGTGATTCGACAGGGAGCACAGATACGCAGTATTTT
d_gene: TRBD1
j_gene: TRBJ2-3
abundance: .
len: 15
v_gene: TRBV24-1

CDR3aa: CASSPRQGAANEKLFF
CDR3nt: TGTGCCAGCAGCCCACGACAGGGGGCTGCTAATGAAAAACTGTTTTTT
d_gene: TRBD1
j_gene: TRBJ1-4
abundance: .
len: 16
v_gene: TRBV7-2

CDR3aa: CATSGLGPGPRETQYF
CDR3nt: TGTGCCACCAGTGGTTTAGGGCCAGGACCGCGAGAGACCCAGTACTTC
d_gene: .
j_gene: TRBJ2-5
abundance: .
len: 16
v_gene: TRBV24-1

CDR3aa: CSARDYYQPQHF
CDR3nt: TGCAGTGCTAGAGACTATTATCAGCCCCAGCATTTT
d_gene: .
j_gene: TRBJ1-5
abundance: once
len: 12
v_gene: TRBV20-1